The clone carrying this T cell receptor beta chain occurred many times. Its target is not known. Time point indicated: longitudinal time-point 3. From 2 million PBMCs stored at -80 C, the unsorted libraries were generated. The data are from a study of neurological immune-mediated disorders. Study-level findings and limits: Sharing of CDR3 amino acid sequences among expanded clones across subjects was absent, suggesting private repertoires in all groups.

The V gene's germline CDR1 is MDHEN and CDR2 SYDVKM. Trimming cost V 5 bases and J 7 bases, with 18 bases left between them. This CDR3 is 15 amino acids long. 5'RACE employing 10-nucleotide random UMIs yielded the cDNA. The yield of each sequencing run was over 200 million TCR-beta sequences from 15-18 subjects. MiXCR was run by TCRdb on the 5' RACE reads, yielding one entry per CDR3 protein. The sample yields 93,000 or so distinct CDR3 sequences, approximately 10% seen once. The specimen sequenced was PBMCs. This sequence originates from a female donor with HTLV-1-associated myelopathy (HAM/TSP). V usage is TRBV28 and J usage is TRBJ1-3, with D possibly matching TRBD1 (6 bases). CDR3 DNA: TGTGCCAGCAGTCTCGCAGGGGCCTGGAGGAACACCATATATTTT. Protein: CASSLAGAWRNTIYF.